This TCR beta chain appears in the sequencing data of a study of blood T cells in healthy people across ages. Broader study findings: Among long-lived donors, naive CD4+ cells were more numerous and diversity higher than in aged donors.

The second PCR ran roughly 7 to 11 cycles with a sample-barcoded 5' primer and J-beta primers. TCRdb analysed the 5' RACE reads with MiXCR anew, one entry per CDR3 protein. The sample consists of about 760,000 distinct CDR3 sequences, approximately 60% of them appearing once. Comment on this clonotype: Antigen unknown.

This TCR derives from a man aged 35-49 years in good health. Sample: blood.

The CDR3 bases are TGTGCCAGCAGCCCGCGACAGGGCGCGAACACCGGGGAGCTGTTTTTT. This translates into CASSPRQGANTGELFF. The chain joins TRBV3-1 to TRBJ2-2; TRBD1 agrees at 7 bases. CDR1 is LGHDT, CDR2 YNNKEL, per germline (reference sequence). Trimming cost V 4 bases and J 0 bases; bases outside gene matches: 5. The CDR3 has 16 amino acids.